There are a few counts of the clone carrying this TCR beta chain. These data come from a study of blood T cell repertoires in COVID-19. The protocol was immunoSEQ multiplex PCR, while the TCRdb copy is restricted to in-frame clones and leaves out a portion. There are roughly 110,000 clones in the sample; about three quarters occur only once, and 5% to 8% lies in the top ten. Germline CDR1 MNHEY, CDR2 SMNVEV (reference sequence). V dropped 8 bases and J dropped 1; count of bases not matched to a gene: 9. The length of the CDR3 is 15 residues. The rearrangement links TRBV27 to TRBJ1-1; 8 bases map to TRBD1. This TCR was recovered from an elderly man with COVID-19, enrolled during active disease. Sequencing was performed on peripheral blood. The CDR3 region has the DNA TGTGCCAGCGTTCGGACAGGGTGGGGGAACACTGAAGCTTTCTTT. Amino acids: CASVRTGWGNTEAFF.